These T cell receptor beta chains were read from a single sample in a study of blood T cell repertoires in COVID-19. The data were produced by immunoSEQ multiplex PCR, yet TCRdb's version contains in-frame clones alone and is incomplete. The sample carries around 300,000 clones, 85% recorded once. Sequencing was done on a sample of peripheral blood. All receptors come from a human donor in a cohort sampled during active COVID-19. Each CDR3 is given with its conserved first and last residue. Each record gives: J gene, V gene, D gene, clone size, CDR3 protein, CDR3 DNA. D genes are given only for firm matches. Clone size, where shown, is once, few, many, or a class for clones that have expanded.

>TRBJ1-2|TRBV18|-|-
CASSLGGGGNYGYTF
TGTGCCAGCTCACTTGGGGGCGGAGGTAACTATGGCTACACCTTC
>TRBJ2-1|TRBV27|-|-
CASSLSVSAGPGEFF
TGTGCCAGCAGTTTATCAGTTAGTGCAGGGCCTGGAGAATTCTTC
>TRBJ1-1|TRBV7-2|-|-
CASSFNSNLNTEAFF
TGTGCCAGCAGCTTCAACAGTAATTTGAACACTGAAGCTTTCTTT
>TRBJ2-5|TRBV12-3/TRBV12-4|-|-
CASGAGETQYF
TGTGCCAGCGGCGCGGGAGAGACCCAGTACTTC
>TRBJ1-2|TRBV6-2/TRBV6-3|-|-
CASSYPGRANYGYTF
TGTGCCAGCAGTTACCCCGGGAGAGCAAACTATGGCTACACCTTC
>TRBJ2-1|TRBV7-8|-|-
CASSLAQNSEQFF
TGTGCCAGCAGCTTAGCCCAAAACAGTGAGCAGTTCTTC
>TRBJ2-7|TRBV3-1/TRBV3-2|TRBD2|-
CASSQQGLAAYEQYF
TGTGCCAGCAGCCAACAGGGACTAGCCGCCTACGAGCAGTACTTC
>TRBJ2-3|TRBV19|TRBD1|-
CAGSRGLADTQYF
TGTGCCGGTTCCAGGGGGCTGGCAGATACGCAGTATTTT
>TRBJ1-6|TRBV7-9|TRBD1|once
CASSSDRDSPLHF
TGTGCCAGCAGCTCGGACAGGGATTCACCCCTCCACTTT
>TRBJ1-5|TRBV19|-|-
CASKKTTWVYSNQPQHF
TGTGCCAGTAAGAAGACTACGTGGGTTTATAGCAATCAGCCCCAGCATTTT
>TRBJ1-2|TRBV30|-|-
CAWRVWGDVDGYTF
TGTGCCTGGAGGGTGTGGGGGGATGTGGATGGCTACACCTTC
>TRBJ1-1|TRBV21-1|-|once
CASSKVGQGARSNTEAFF
-
>TRBJ1-2|TRBV10-3|TRBD1|-
CAISEAQGAGGYTF
TGTGCCATCAGTGAGGCACAGGGGGCGGGAGGCTACACCTTC
>TRBJ2-3|TRBV5-6|TRBD2|-
CASSGRGRTDTQYF
TGTGCCAGCAGCGGGAGGGGACGCACAGATACGCAGTATTTT
>TRBJ2-1|TRBV9|TRBD2|-
CASSVGLAFSYNEQFF
TGTGCCAGCAGCGTAGGACTAGCGTTCTCCTACAATGAGCAGTTCTTC
>TRBJ2-1|TRBV6-5|TRBD1|-
CASIQGSGEQFF
TGTGCCAGCATACAGGGGTCGGGTGAGCAGTTCTTC
>TRBJ2-4|TRBV19|-|-
CASSNGPRIKNIQYF
TGTGCCAGTAGTAATGGTCCTAGGATCAAAAACATTCAGTACTTC
>TRBJ2-5|TRBV7-2|-|-
CASSGNREVRETQYF
TGTGCCAGCAGCGGAAACAGGGAAGTGAGAGAGACCCAGTACTTC
>TRBJ2-3|TRBV5-4|TRBD2|-
CASREGPGGVDTQYF
TGTGCCAGCAGGGAGGGACCGGGAGGGGTGGATACGCAGTATTTT
>TRBJ1-6|TRBV19|-|-
CASSIGGSSNSPLHF
TGTGCCAGTAGTATCGGCGGCAGCTCTAATTCACCCCTCCACTTT
>TRBJ2-1|TRBV28|TRBD1|-
CASSGTGDFNEQFF
TGTGCCAGCAGTGGGACAGGAGATTTCAATGAGCAGTTCTTC
>TRBJ1-2|TRBV28|TRBD1|-
CASSLSLRGTGGASYGYTF
TGTGCCAGCAGTCTTAGTCTTAGGGGGACAGGGGGCGCCAGCTATGGCTACACCTTC
>TRBJ2-7|TRBV7-2|TRBD2|few
CASSLASGMYEQYF
TGTGCCAGCAGCTTGGCTAGCGGGATGTACGAGCAGTACTTC
>TRBJ2-6|TRBV6-2/TRBV6-3|TRBD1|-
CASSQAGRGKPGANVLTF
TGTGCCAGCAGCCAGGCGGGCAGGGGGAAGCCCGGGGCCAACGTCCTGACTTTC
>TRBJ2-7|TRBV19|-|-
CASTPTPRGPSEQYF
TGTGCCAGTACTCCTACCCCCCGTGGGCCGAGCGAGCAGTACTTC
>TRBJ2-3|TRBV6-5|TRBD1|-
CASIKWDRGTDTQYF
TGTGCCAGCATTAAATGGGACAGAGGCACAGATACGCAGTATTTT
>TRBJ1-2|TRBV3-1/TRBV3-2|-|-
CASSHRWGGPNYGYTF
TGTGCCAGCAGCCATAGATGGGGAGGACCGAATTATGGCTACACCTTC
>TRBJ1-6|TRBV28|-|-
CASSVLNSPLHF
TGTGCCAGCAGCGTTCTCAATTCACCCCTCCACTTT
>TRBJ2-4|TRBV6-5|-|-
CASMGGAKNIQYF
TGTGCCAGCATGGGGGGAGCCAAAAACATTCAGTACTTC
>TRBJ2-4|TRBV7-2|TRBD2|-
CASSLTSGKVIQYF
TGTGCCAGCAGCTTGACTAGCGGGAAAGTCATTCAGTACTTC
>TRBJ1-1|TRBV6-5|TRBD1|-
CASSSTTGVKTEAFF
TGTGCCAGCAGTTCCACGACAGGGGTAAAAACTGAAGCTTTCTTT
>TRBJ2-2|TRBV11-3|TRBD1|-
CASSLGQGARELFF
TGTGCCAGCAGCTTAGGCCAGGGGGCCCGGGAGCTGTTTTTT
>TRBJ1-1|TRBV6-5|-|-
CASSYEGGVGTEAFF
TGTGCCAGCAGTTACGAAGGAGGGGTGGGCACTGAAGCTTTCTTT
>TRBJ2-7|TRBV5-1|TRBD1|-
CASSRQGLDYEQYF
TGCGCCAGCAGCAGACAGGGCCTAGACTACGAGCAGTACTTC
>TRBJ2-1|TRBV10-3|-|-
CAISQGLYNEQFF
TGTGCCATCAGTCAGGGTCTATACAATGAGCAGTTCTTC
>TRBJ1-2|TRBV10-3|-|-
CAINVDNYGYTF
TGTGCCATCAATGTAGATAACTATGGCTACACCTTC
>TRBJ2-2|TRBV9|TRBD2|once
CASSASLPGLAGRGTGELFF
TGTGCCAGCAGCGCCTCTTTGCCGGGACTAGCGGGAAGAGGTACCGGGGAGCTGTTTTTT
>TRBJ2-3|TRBV14|-|-
CASSPLAGSEADTQYF
TGTGCCAGCAGTCCCTTGGCGGGTTCAGAGGCAGATACGCAGTATTTT
>TRBJ2-2|TRBV7-3|TRBD2|-
CASSATSGTGELFF
TGTGCCAGCAGCGCGACTAGCGGCACCGGGGAGCTGTTTTTT
>TRBJ1-5|TRBV30|-|-
CAWSVPQFNQPQHF
TGTGCCTGGAGTGTACCACAGTTCAATCAGCCCCAGCATTTT